What follows are 28 T cell receptor beta chains derived from one specimen sequenced in a study of identical twins (TCRdb year 2016). The library relied on 5' RACE. TCRdb records Illumina HiSeq 2000 as the sequencer. TCRdb applied fastp at Q25 and MiXCR to the public reads, then kept only in-frame beta chains. When rows share a CDR3 protein, they turn into one entry using the most common DNA and genes. This sample comprises about 690,000 distinct CDR3 sequences, 6% to 6.5% of them detected only once. Clones ranked in the top ten supply around 1.7% of the sample. Sequencing was done on a sample of naive T cells sorted from blood. The cell subset or site label here, explained by the study, means: cells isolated with a human naive T-cell isolation kit. The receptors originated from a man aged 18 to 35 in good health.

The chain links TRBV11-2 to TRBJ2-7; no reliable D call. Per the germline V gene, CDR1 is SGHAT and CDR2 is FQNNGV. CDR3 length: 12 amino acids. The CDR3 reads CASSPDLYELYV. The DNA for the CDR3 is TGTGCCAGCAGCCCCGATCTCTACGAGCTGTACGTC.

This clonotype was picked up many times. The V and J genes are TRBV9 and TRBJ1-6; D unresolved. This CDR3 is built from 15 residues. In germline, CDR1 is SGDLS, CDR2 YYNGEE. The ends were cut back, 0 bases at V and 1 base at J, with 5 bases in the middle. CDR3 nucleotides: TGTGCCAGCAGCGTAGCTATGTCCTATAATTCACCCCTCCACTTT. This translates into CASSVAMSYNSPLHF.

The table lists this clonotype with many counts. The chain uses TRBV5-1 and TRBJ2-3, with a possible D match to TRBD1 (6 bases). In germline, CDR1 is SGHRS, CDR2 YFSETQ. The CDR3 extends over 15 amino acids. V was shortened by 2 bases and J by 1 base, with 11 bases between the two germline ends. CDR3 region: CASSFGQGRTDTQYF. CDR3 DNA: TGCGCCAGCAGCTTTGGCCAGGGGCGCACAGATACGCAGTATTTT.

This clonotype has only a few counts. V and J are TRBV28 and TRBJ2-7, with a tentative D call TRBD2 (7 bases). The length of the CDR3 is 13 residues. The germline gives CDR1 MDHEN, CDR2 SYDVKM. V shed 9 bases and J shed 5 bases, with 17 bases lying between them. The chain's CDR3 is CASRNTGGNEQYF. The CDR3 DNA is TGTGCCAGTAGAAACACGGGGGGCAACGAGCAGTACTTC.

The chain combines TRBV9 with TRBJ2-7, with unresolved D. V lost 3 bases, J lost 4 bases, and 26 bases lay in between. The CDR3 is 18 amino acids. Per germline, CDR1 SGDLS and CDR2 YYNGEE. This CDR3 is CASSAQKGPGGNLYEQYF. DNA of the CDR3: TGTGCCAGCAGCGCCCAGAAAGGACCGGGTGGGAACCTTTACGAGCAGTACTTC.

This clonotype was observed many times. V is TRBV4-2 and J is TRBJ2-3, with D maybe TRBD1 (6 bases). The CDR3 has 18 amino acids. Germline V gene sequence: CDR1 LGHNA, CDR2 YNFKEQ. Deletions cut 0 bases from V and 5 bases from J, with 21 bases between. This CDR3 reads CASSQDTARGIGGDTQYF. CDR3 nucleotide sequence: TGTGCCAGCAGCCAAGATACCGCGAGGGGGATCGGAGGAGATACGCAGTATTTT.

V and J are TRBV11-1 and TRBJ2-2; tentative D call: TRBD1 (6 bases). The germline V gene encodes CDR1 SGHAT and CDR2 FQDESV (reference sequence). With 7 bases removed from V and 6 bases from J, the gap between germline ends came to 18 bases. The CDR3 contains 15 residues. The CDR3 sequence is CASTPTRGHAGELFF. The CDR3 nucleotides are TGTGCCAGCACCCCCACCAGGGGACATGCCGGGGAGCTGTTTTTT.

In regard to this clonotype: A much larger clonotype is one base distant, so this may be a read error. It is likely a read error, because the conserved phenylalanine at the end of the CDR3 is missing. The rearrangement joins TRBV24-1 to TRBJ2-7; unclear D gene. Trimming removed 6 bases at V and 4 bases at J, with 21 bases between. Germline CDR1 KGHDR, CDR2 SFDVKD. The CDR3 has 16 residues. The DNA of the CDR3 is TGTGCCACCAGTCGCAAAGGGATTTTCGGAGATTACGAGCAGTACGAC. Its translation: CATSRKGIFGDYEQYD.

The table lists this clonotype with many counts. CDR3 residues: CASRGSDGTFGEQFF. The CDR3 bases are TGTGCCAGCAGGGGGTCCGACGGGACTTTCGGTGAGCAGTTCTTC. The gene calls are TRBV18 and TRBJ2-1; perhaps D is TRBD1 or TRBD2 (6 bases each). This CDR3 region has 15 residues. In germline, CDR1 is KGHSH, CDR2 LQKENI. V was trimmed by 8 bases and J by 9 bases, leaving 23 bases between them.

This chain links TRBV5-1 with TRBJ2-5; tentatively, D is TRBD2 (6 bases). V lost 4 bases and J lost 2, with 12 bases in between. This CDR3 has 14 amino acids. CDR1 and CDR2 (germline): SGHRS, YFSETQ. CDR3 DNA: TGCGCCAGCAGCGCGTGGGGGGATCAAGAGACCCAGTACTTC. Translated, it gives CASSAWGDQETQYF. The full variable domain, with the rest looked up from reference TRBV5-1 and TRBJ2-5, is KAGVTQTPRYLIKTRGQQVTLSCSPISGHRSVSWYQQTPGQGLQFLFEYFSETQRNKGNFPGRFSGRQFSNSRSEMNVSTLELGDSALYLCASSAWGDQETQYFGPGTRLLVL.

This clonotype was recorded many times. The chain links TRBV7-9 to TRBJ1-5; no reliable D call. Trimming stripped 3 bases from V and 4 bases from J, with 7 bases between. Germline CDR1 reads SEHNR; CDR2 reads FQNEAQ (reference sequence). This CDR3 has 13 amino acids. CDR3 DNA sequence: TGTGCCAGCAGCTTTTCGGCGAATCAGCCCCAGCATTTT. Translating gives CASSFSANQPQHF.

At least ten counts were recorded for this clonotype. The chain combines TRBV6-1 with TRBJ1-1, with unresolved D. V shed 2 bases and J shed 0 bases, with 10 bases lying between them. The germline V gene has CDR1 MNHNS and CDR2 SASEGT. The CDR3 is 15 amino acids. The CDR3 loop reads CASSESENMNTEAFF. The CDR3 DNA sequence: TGTGCCAGCAGTGAATCCGAGAATATGAACACTGAAGCTTTCTTT.

The chain combines TRBV7-8 with TRBJ2-5; no clear D gene. The V end was cut by 2 bases, the J end by 1 base, with 8 bases between. CDR3 length: 14 amino acids. CDR1 and CDR2 from the germline V gene are SGHVS and FQNEAQ. The DNA for the CDR3 is TGTGCCAGCAGCTTAAGGACCCTCCAAGAGACCCAGTACTTC. Its translation is CASSLRTLQETQYF.

This clonotype has ten or more counts. The chain has TRBV20-1 and TRBJ2-1, with 7 bases identical to TRBD2. Germline assignment: CDR1 DFQATT and CDR2 SNEGSKA (reference sequence). V lost 6 bases to trimming and J lost 0 bases; unmatched junction nucleotides: 8. The CDR3 sequence is 15 residues long. In nucleotides, the CDR3 is TGCAGTGCGGAAACTAGCGCTAGCTCCTACAATGAGCAGTTCTTC. Its translation is CSAETSASSYNEQFF.

This clonotype has ten or more counts. The chain links TRBV24-1 to TRBJ2-6; TRBD1 agrees at 7 bases. The V gene end was trimmed by 4 bases and the J gene end by 2 bases; junction bases not matched to a gene: 1. The CDR3 has 15 residues. CDR1 and CDR2 from the germline V gene are KGHDR and SFDVKD. CDR3 bases: TGTGCCACCAGTGAAGACAGGGCTGGGGCCAACGTCCTGACTTTC. Its protein is CATSEDRAGANVLTF.

This clonotype was seen many times. V and J are TRBV5-1 and TRBJ2-2; tentatively, D is TRBD1 (6 bases). The CDR3 contains 12 residues. The germline gives CDR1 SGHRS, CDR2 YFSETQ. V was cut by 6 bases and J by 4 bases, with 7 bases left in between. The CDR3 DNA sequence: TGCGCCAGCAAGGGGGTCACCGGGGAGCTGTTTTTT. Translated: CASKGVTGELFF. The full variable domain, completed using reference TRBV5-1 and TRBJ2-2, is KAGVTQTPRYLIKTRGQQVTLSCSPISGHRSVSWYQQTPGQGLQFLFEYFSETQRNKGNFPGRFSGRQFSNSRSEMNVSTLELGDSALYLCASKGVTGELFFGEGSRLTVL.

This clonotype appeared many times. The gene calls are TRBV29-1 and TRBJ2-5; D ambiguous. V was shortened by 3 bases and J by 2 bases, with 16 bases between the two germline ends. This CDR3 contains 15 residues. CDR1 is SQVTM, CDR2 ANQGSEA, per germline. CDR3 loop: CSVDDFGGRQETQYF. CDR3 nucleotides: TGCAGCGTTGACGACTTCGGTGGCCGTCAAGAGACCCAGTACTTC.

This clonotype was detected ten times or more. The V and J genes are TRBV12-3 or TRBV12-4 and TRBJ2-5; D is unclear. The CDR3 contains 13 residues. Trimming stripped 4 bases from V and 5 bases from J, with 11 bases between. CDR3 DNA: TGTGCCAGCAGTTGGCTTTCGAAGGAGACCCAGTACTTC. This encodes CASSWLSKETQYF.

In its sample, this clonotype was seen many times. The chain combines TRBV7-2 with TRBJ2-1; TRBD2 agrees at 10 bases. The CDR3 loop spans 16 amino acids. Trimming cost V 1 base and J 9 bases; bases outside gene matches: 9. From germline, CDR1 is SGHTA and CDR2 FQGNSA. CDR3 coding DNA: TGTGCCAGCAGCTTAGTAGGAGCGGGAGGGCCGGGTGAGCAGTTCTTC. Protein sequence: CASSLVGAGGPGEQFF.

This clonotype was detected many times. The V gene is TRBV7-9, the J gene TRBJ2-1, with TRBD1 identical over 9 bases. This CDR3 comprises 14 residues. The junction had 6 bases not matched to a gene; V was cut back by 4 bases and J by 8 bases. Looked up from germline, CDR1 is SEHNR and CDR2 is FQNEAQ (reference sequence). The CDR3 DNA reads as TGTGCCAGCAGCTACAGGACAGGGGAAGATGAGCAGTTCTTC. Translating it yields CASSYRTGEDEQFF.

This clonotype was found many times. The chain carries TRBV29-1 and TRBJ2-3; D gene unclear. The V gene lost 4 bases and the J gene lost 0 bases, with 11 bases spanning the gap. Germline V CDR1 and CDR2: SQVTM, ANQGSEA. The CDR3 has 14 residues. The CDR3 nucleotides are TGCAGCGTTGGTGAGGACGGAAGCACAGATACGCAGTATTTT. This codes for CSVGEDGSTDTQYF.

This clonotype was found many times. The V and J genes are TRBV2 and TRBJ2-3; D may be TRBD2 (5 bases). CDR3 length: 15 amino acids. Trimming took off 2 bases at V and 2 bases at J, with 11 bases between the two ends. Germline lookup yields CDR1 SNHLY and CDR2 FYNNEI. CDR3 protein: CASSESPGFTDTQYF. In DNA, the CDR3 is TGTGCCAGCAGTGAAAGCCCGGGGTTCACAGATACGCAGTATTTT.

This chain uses TRBV7-3 with TRBJ2-2; 7 bases agree with TRBD2. Germline trimming cut 2 bases from V and 5 bases from J; bases unmatched to any gene: 14. CDR1 and CDR2 from the germline V gene are SGHTA and FQGTGA. This CDR3 comprises 18 residues. For the CDR3, the DNA is TGTGCCAGCAGCTTAGGGGAGGGGCCCGGCTGGACAACCGGGGAGCTGTTTTTT. Its protein is CASSLGEGPGWTTGELFF.

This clonotype was counted at least ten times. The V gene is TRBV6-5, the J gene TRBJ1-4, with no clear D. The length of the CDR3 is 12 residues. Trimming shortened V by 2 bases and J by 11 bases, and 9 bases separated the two germline ends. In germline, CDR1 is MNHEY, CDR2 SVGAGI. CDR3 residues: CASSYGREKLFF. Written as DNA, the CDR3 is TGTGCCAGCAGTTACGGACGGGAGAAACTGTTTTTT.

This clonotype appeared many times. V and J are TRBV20-1 and TRBJ1-4; 10 nucleotides match TRBD1. V shed 6 bases and J 7 bases; nucleotides not matched to a gene: 2. This CDR3 is built from 12 residues. Germline V lookup: CDR1 DFQATT, CDR2 SNEGSKA (reference sequence). The CDR3 sequence is CSADRGLEKLFF. The CDR3 DNA sequence: TGCAGTGCCGACAGGGGGCTTGAAAAACTGTTTTTT.

On this clonotype: A much larger clone differs by one base, so this may be a read error. The CDR3: CASSSLAGGDNNVQFF. CDR3 DNA: TGTGCCAGCTCATCGTTAGCGGGAGGCGACAACAATGTGCAGTTCTTC. This chain connects TRBV18 to TRBJ2-1; 10 bases line up with TRBD2. There are 16 residues in the CDR3. CDR1 and CDR2 (germline): KGHSH, LQKENI.

In its sample, this clonotype was seen a few times. The chain couples TRBV5-6 to TRBJ1-5, with no clear D. CDR1 is SGHDT and CDR2 is YYEEEE in the germline V gene. The V end lost 4 bases, the J end lost 4 bases, and 15 bases lay between the germline ends. This CDR3 spans 15 amino acids. CDR3 loop: CASSRSSFPNQPQHF. In DNA form, the CDR3 reads TGTGCCAGCAGCCGGAGCAGTTTTCCGAATCAGCCCCAGCATTTT.

This clonotype was picked up many times. The chain couples TRBV10-1 to TRBJ2-1; D is perhaps TRBD2 (6 bases). Germline CDR1 is WNHNN and CDR2 is SYGVQD (reference sequence). The V gene lost 2 bases and the J gene lost 4 bases, with 9 bases spanning the gap. This CDR3 comprises 14 residues. CDR3 sequence: CASSEEEGYNEQFF. In DNA, the CDR3 is TGCGCCAGCAGTGAGGAGGAGGGGTACAATGAGCAGTTCTTC.